Listed here are 22 T cell receptor beta chains from one sample, sequenced in a study of blood T cell repertoires in COVID-19. Generated by immunoSEQ multiplex PCR, the TCRdb table keeps only in-frame clones and is missing some. The sample holds 55,000 to 65,000 clones, around 75% seen once. The sequenced sample was peripheral blood. The receptors derive from a human donor in a cohort sampled during active COVID-19.

This chain uses TRBV6-5 with TRBJ2-3, with D hard to call. The germline V gene has CDR1 MNHEY and CDR2 SVGAGI. The ends were cut back, 0 bases at V and 1 base at J, with 8 bases in the middle. This CDR3 is built from 15 residues. The CDR3 nucleotides are TGTGCCAGCAGTTACTCGTCACAGCGCACAGATACGCAGTATTTT. It yields the protein CASSYSSQRTDTQYF.

V gene TRBV19 combines with J gene TRBJ1-4; 7 bases are a match to TRBD1. CDR3 length: 16 residues. The germline CDR1 and CDR2 sequences are LNHDA and SQIVND (reference sequence). V shed 5 bases and J 7 bases; nucleotides not matched to a gene: 13. In DNA, the CDR3 is TGTGCCAGTAGTCCCAAAGGAGGGGGCATCGCTGAAAAACTGTTTTTT. This codes for CASSPKGGGIAEKLFF.

The chain employs TRBV7-2 and TRBJ2-3, with 10 bases aligning to TRBD2. CDR3 length: 15 amino acids. Looked up from germline, CDR1 is SGHTA and CDR2 is FQGNSA. V shed 4 bases and J 1 base; nucleotides not matched to a gene: 2. The CDR3 loop is CASSYLAGGTDTQYF. In DNA form, the CDR3 reads TGTGCCAGCAGCTATCTAGCGGGAGGCACAGATACGCAGTATTTT.

The chain has TRBV19 and TRBJ2-2; possibly TRBD2 for D (7 bases). The germline V gene encodes CDR1 LNHDA and CDR2 SQIVND (reference sequence). The CDR3 has 21 amino acids. Trimming cost V 0 bases and J 0 bases, with 23 bases left between them. CDR3 loop: CASSIDAWRGGGATNTGELFF. The CDR3 bases are TGTGCCAGTAGTATAGATGCCTGGAGGGGGGGCGGAGCCACGAACACCGGGGAGCTGTTTTTT.

The chain joins TRBV5-1 to TRBJ2-5; 8 bases line up with TRBD1. Germline V CDR1 and CDR2: SGHRS, YFSETQ. The V gene end was trimmed by 4 bases and the J gene end by 0 bases; junction bases not matched to a gene: 5. The CDR3 consists of 15 residues. The CDR3 nucleotides are TGCGCCAGCAGCCACACAGGGGGGTACCAAGAGACCCAGTACTTC. It codes for CASSHTGGYQETQYF.

The chain uses TRBV3-1 (or the pseudogene TRBV3-2) and TRBJ2-3; 8 positions match TRBD2. After removal of 1 base from V and 0 bases from J, the junction contained 3 bases not matched to a gene. The CDR3 totals 16 residues. Germline V gene sequence: CDR1 LGHDT, CDR2 YNNKEL (reference sequence). The CDR3 region is CASSQGGGRSTDTQYF. The CDR3 nucleotides read TGTGCCAGCAGCCAAGGGGGCGGGAGGAGCACAGATACGCAGTATTTT.

The rearrangement links TRBV4-2 to TRBJ2-5; 16 nucleotides agree with TRBD2. The CDR3 runs 17 residues. CDR1 and CDR2 (germline): LGHNA, YNFKEQ. V trimming: 3 bases; J trimming: 5 bases; junction bases outside the gene matches: 6. The CDR3 DNA sequence: TGTGCCAGCAGCCAGGGGACTAGCGGGGGGGCGTCGGAGACCCAGTACTTC. Amino acid sequence: CASSQGTSGGASETQYF.

The CDR3 reads CASSSGQFQETQYF. For the CDR3, the DNA is TGCGCCAGCAGCTCCGGACAGTTCCAAGAGACCCAGTACTTC. V gene TRBV5-1 combines with J gene TRBJ2-5; D might be TRBD1 (6 bases). The germline V and J ends were trimmed by 3 bases and 1 base, with 10 bases remaining between them. Germline assignment: CDR1 SGHRS and CDR2 YFSETQ. The CDR3 length is 14 residues.

The chain uses TRBV5-8 and TRBJ2-2, with a possible D match to TRBD2 (6 bases). Germline values: CDR1 SGHTS, CDR2 YDEGEE. This CDR3 is 16 amino acids long. Trimming shortened V by 0 bases and J by 2 bases, and 11 bases separated the two germline ends. The CDR3 spells CASSLDAGLNTGELFF. In DNA form, the CDR3 reads TGTGCCAGCAGCTTGGACGCGGGGCTAAACACCGGGGAGCTGTTTTTT. The full variable domain, completed using reference TRBV5-8 and TRBJ2-2, is EAGVTQSPTHLIKTRGQQATLRCSPISGHTSVYWYQQALGLGLQFLLWYDEGEERNRGNFPPRFSGRQFPNYSSELNVNALELEDSALYLCASSLDAGLNTGELFFGEGSRLTVL.

The chain carries TRBV28 and TRBJ2-7; 11 positions match TRBD1. Germline V gene data show CDR1 as MDHEN and CDR2 as SYDVKM. With V trimmed by 6 bases and J by 9 bases, 25 bases remained unmatched. This CDR3 has 19 amino acids. The CDR3 region is CASRNTRVIRDRGAPPQYF. In DNA, the CDR3 is TGTGCCAGCAGAAACACTCGCGTGATACGGGACAGGGGGGCACCGCCGCAGTACTTC.

This chain connects TRBV28 to TRBJ2-7, with TRBD2 matching 9 bases. Germline lookup yields CDR1 MDHEN and CDR2 SYDVKM. CDR3 length equals 16 residues. The V gene end was trimmed by 3 bases and the J gene end by 0 bases; junction bases not matched to a gene: 6. CDR3 sequence: CASSLLAGSYSYEQYF. CDR3 nucleotide sequence: TGTGCCAGCAGTTTGCTAGCGGGGTCATACTCCTACGAGCAGTACTTC.

The chain employs TRBV27 and TRBJ1-1; 7 bases map to TRBD1. Germline V gene sequence: CDR1 MNHEY, CDR2 SMNVEV (reference sequence). This CDR3 is 16 amino acids long. The V gene end was trimmed by 7 bases and the J gene end by 1 base; junction bases not matched to a gene: 12. This chain's CDR3 is CASNGGGRGWNTEAFF. CDR3 DNA sequence: TGTGCCAGCAACGGGGGGGGCAGGGGGTGGAACACTGAAGCTTTCTTT.

This chain links TRBV5-1 with TRBJ1-1; 8 bases are shared with TRBD1. CDR1 is SGHRS, CDR2 YFSETQ, per germline. V lost 1 base, J lost 4 bases, and 6 bases stayed unmatched. CDR3 length equals 15 residues. DNA of the CDR3: TGCGCCAGCAGCTTGCTCGGACAGGGTTTCACTGAAGCTTTCTTT. Its translation: CASSLLGQGFTEAFF.

The chain employs TRBV28 and TRBJ2-7; 9 bases align to TRBD1. The germline V gene has CDR1 MDHEN and CDR2 SYDVKM. V lost 7 bases to trimming and J lost 5 bases; unmatched junction nucleotides: 6. The CDR3 length is 13 residues. The CDR3 reads CASTPTGGDEQYF. Written as DNA, the CDR3 is TGTGCCAGCACCCCGACAGGGGGTGACGAGCAGTACTTC.

The genes are TRBV19 and TRBJ1-6; possible D gene TRBD1, 5 bases. This CDR3 contains 13 residues. Germline CDR1 reads LNHDA; CDR2 reads SQIVND (reference sequence). Trimming took off 8 bases at V and 7 bases at J, with 12 bases between the two ends. The CDR3 reads CASSGKMNSPLHF. The CDR3 DNA is TGTGCCAGTTCAGGGAAGATGAATTCACCCCTCCACTTT.

The sample holds a few counts of this clone. DNA of the CDR3: TGTGCCAGCAGCCGGACAGGGCCAAATCAGCCCCAGCATTTT. It specifies CASSRTGPNQPQHF. The V call is TRBV5-6, the J call TRBJ1-5; 8 nucleotides line up with TRBD1. Losses at the gene ends were 4 bases for V and 4 bases for J; bases not matched to a gene: 4. The germline CDR1 and CDR2 sequences are SGHDT and YYEEEE. The CDR3 has 14 amino acids.

The chain combines TRBV6-4 with TRBJ2-5, with 8 positions matching TRBD1. The V and J ends lost 6 bases and 4 bases, in that order; junction bases with no gene match: 7. Per the germline V gene, CDR1 is MRHNA and CDR2 is SNTAGT. The CDR3 contains 14 residues. The CDR3 DNA is TGTGCCAGCAGCTCGGACAGGGCCTCAGAGACCCAGTACTTC. Protein sequence: CASSSDRASETQYF.

This clone was seen more than once but under ten times. This sequence joins TRBV27 and TRBJ2-1; 10 bases are a match to TRBD2. CDR1 and CDR2 (germline): MNHEY, SMNVEV (reference sequence). The junction had 8 bases not matched to a gene; V was cut back by 4 bases and J by 8 bases. This CDR3 is built from 15 residues. The CDR3 here is CASSSPGLARHEQFF. CDR3 bases: TGTGCCAGCAGTTCGCCGGGACTAGCGAGACATGAGCAGTTCTTC.

This rearrangement joins TRBV5-1 to TRBJ2-7; 11 bases map to TRBD1. CDR3 length: 15 residues. Germline loops: CDR1 SGHRS, CDR2 YFSETQ. Trimming at V came to 4 bases and at J to 2 bases, leaving 5 bases not matched to a gene. In DNA form, the CDR3 reads TGCGCCAGCAGCGCGACGGGACAGGGGGCCTACGAGCAGTACTTC. Translation gives CASSATGQGAYEQYF.

The V call is TRBV5-1, the J call TRBJ2-1; TRBD2 matches 7 bases. The CDR3 extends over 16 amino acids. The V gene end was trimmed by 4 bases and the J gene end by 0 bases; junction bases not matched to a gene: 7. CDR1 is SGHRS and CDR2 is YFSETQ in the germline V gene. The CDR3 nucleotides are TGCGCCAGCAGCCGGACTCTAGCGGTCTCCTACAATGAGCAGTTCTTC. Translating gives CASSRTLAVSYNEQFF.

V is TRBV9 and J is TRBJ1-6; perhaps TRBD1 as D (6 bases). There are 14 residues in the CDR3. The ends were cut back, 2 bases at V and 7 bases at J, with 10 bases in the middle. Germline loops: CDR1 SGDLS, CDR2 YYNGEE. DNA for the CDR3: TGTGCCAGCAGCGTCCTGACAGGAAATTCACCCCTCCACTTT. Its protein is CASSVLTGNSPLHF.

The rearrangement uses TRBV7-2 and TRBJ2-3; TRBD2 agrees at 10 bases. The CDR3 is 16 amino acids. Germline-derived CDR1 and CDR2 are SGHTA and FQGNSA. V was clipped by 6 bases and J by 7 bases; unmatched bases: 13. CDR3 sequence: CASRPPPGLATNTQYF. For the CDR3, the DNA is TGTGCCAGCAGACCCCCTCCGGGACTAGCGACAAATACGCAGTATTTT.